A single sample is the source of the 10 T cell receptor beta chains below, sequenced in a study of shared clonotypes between healthy human individuals. The assay was immunoSEQ multiplex PCR, and TCRdb's table has in-frame clones only and misses some. The data contain hundreds of thousands of clones, roughly 77% of them singletons. The material sequenced was PBMCs. The receptors stem from a woman in her thirties or forties in good health. Some clones in this sample may be carry-over from other donors' samples.

The gene calls are TRBV6-1 and TRBJ2-7; a weak D match, TRBD2 (5 bases). The length of the CDR3 is 13 residues. From germline, CDR1 is MNHNS and CDR2 SASEGT. The CDR3 DNA reads TGTGTCATCTCGAGGGCTCCTTTAAGGGAGCAGTACTTC. Amino acid sequence: CVISRAPLREQYF.

The chain carries TRBV5-1 and TRBJ2-1; 10 nucleotides match TRBD2. The CDR3 is 16 amino acids. Germline CDR1 and CDR2: SGHRS and YFSETQ. Trimming cost V 4 bases and J 4 bases; bases outside gene matches: 8. The CDR3 region is CASSPLLAGKYNEQFF. In nucleotides, the CDR3 is TGCGCCAGCAGCCCATTACTAGCGGGGAAATACAATGAGCAGTTCTTC.

In nucleotides, the CDR3 is TGTGCCAGTAGTCCGCGACAGAAAGGGAACATTCAGTACTTC. Translated: CASSPRQKGNIQYF. This chain joins TRBV19 and TRBJ2-4, with D possibly matching TRBD1 (5 bases). Germline-derived CDR1 and CDR2 are LNHDA and SQIVND (reference sequence). Trimming took 5 bases from V and 7 from J, leaving 15 bases between them. This CDR3 is 14 amino acids long.

A single count supports this clone. The chain carries TRBV6-6 and TRBJ1-4, with 7 positions matching TRBD1. The trim removed 5 bases at V and 8 bases at J, leaving 8 bases unmatched. The CDR3 has 14 amino acids. Germline CDR1 and CDR2: MNHNY and SVGAGI (reference sequence). CDR3 in amino acids: CASSRRQGEEKLFF. The CDR3, as DNA: TGTGCCAGCAGTCGACGACAGGGAGAGGAAAAACTGTTTTTT.

With regard to this clone: A much larger clone differs by one base, so this may be a read error. The V and J genes are TRBV27 and TRBJ2-2; D gene uncertain. CDR1 and CDR2 (germline): MNHEY, SMNVEV (reference sequence). This CDR3 region has 11 residues. Trimming removed 5 bases from V and 3 bases from J, with 1 base in between. CDR3 sequence: CASSHTGELFF. The CDR3 DNA sequence: TGTGCCAGCAGTCACACCGGGGAGCTGTTTTTT.

This clone was seen once. The CDR3 is CASSLLAVSSYNEQFF. The CDR3 nucleotides are TGTGCCAGCAGTTTACTAGCGGTAAGCTCCTACAATGAGCAGTTCTTC. The chain is built from TRBV27 and TRBJ2-1; 7 bases line up with TRBD2. The germline gives CDR1 MNHEY, CDR2 SMNVEV (reference sequence). This CDR3 spans 16 amino acids. With 2 bases clipped from V and 0 bases from J, the junction kept 4 bases outside the gene matches.

To note about this clone: Other nucleotide sequences in the sample specify the same CDR3. The genes are TRBV10-3 and TRBJ2-1, with D possibly TRBD2 on 5 matching bases. Trimming removed 4 bases from V and 7 bases from J, with 5 bases in between. Germline V CDR1 and CDR2: ENHRY, SYGVKD. The CDR3 sequence is 11 residues long. Here the CDR3 reads CAISAGNEQFF. CDR3 DNA sequence: TGTGCCATCAGTGCGGGGAATGAGCAGTTCTTC.

The chain couples TRBV19 to TRBJ1-2; D unclear. CDR3 length equals 15 residues. Trimming pared 3 bases from V and 6 bases from J, leaving 17 bases between. Germline-derived CDR1 and CDR2 are LNHDA and SQIVND (reference sequence). This chain's CDR3 is CASSIAEGSSHGYTF. In nucleotides, the CDR3 is TGTGCCAGTAGTATCGCGGAGGGCTCGTCTCATGGCTACACCTTC.

This clone was recorded only once. The chain has TRBV23-1 and TRBJ2-7, with TRBD1 matching over 8 bases. TRBV23-1 is noted as an ORF with a role that remains uncertain. The V segment lost 4 bases and the J segment 4 bases; nucleotides outside the gene matches: 15. The CDR3 is 17 amino acids. The CDR3 here is CASSPQVAGQGAYEQYF. In DNA form, the CDR3 reads TGCGCCAGCAGTCCCCAGGTTGCGGGGCAGGGGGCGTACGAGCAGTACTTC.

The chain recombines TRBV5-6 with TRBJ1-1; no definite D call. V lost 5 bases and J lost 1, with 9 bases in between. The length of the CDR3 is 13 residues. Germline values: CDR1 SGHDT, CDR2 YYEEEE. The CDR3 reads CASSRTANTEAFF. As DNA, the CDR3 is TGTGCCAGCAGTAGGACGGCGAACACTGAAGCTTTCTTT.